The 19 T cell receptor beta chains in this list originate from one sample, sequenced in a study of CD8 T cells in Susac syndrome. RNA in amounts of roughly 0.45 to 1 ug was reverse transcribed with random hexamers. TCRdb re-analysed the immunoSEQ multiplex PCR reads in MiXCR, keeping a single row per CDR3 protein. The data hold about 160,000 distinct CDR3 sequences, with about 91% observed a single time. Sequencing input: CD4+ T cells from PBMCs. The receptors were sampled from a human donor in good health.

The rearrangement joins TRBV7-9 to TRBJ2-7; 10 nucleotides match TRBD1. After removal of 4 bases from V and 3 bases from J, the junction contained 6 bases not matched to a gene. CDR1 is SEHNR, CDR2 FQNEAQ, per germline (reference sequence). CDR3 length: 15 amino acids. CDR3: CASSSPGTGVYEQYF. The CDR3 DNA is TGTGCCAGCAGCTCTCCCGGGACAGGGGTCTACGAGCAGTACTTC.

V and J are TRBV7-2 and TRBJ1-5; no reliable D call. The CDR3 is made up of 17 amino acids. From germline, CDR1 is SGHTA and CDR2 FQGNSA. V dropped 4 bases and J dropped 2 bases, with 18 bases sitting between them. CDR3 nucleotides: TGTGCCAGCAGCTCGTACTCTACAGATCCTCGCAATCAGCCCCAGCATTTT. Translating it yields CASSSYSTDPRNQPQHF.

The J gene is TRBJ1-4, the V gene TRBV18; 8 positions agree with TRBD1. The V and J ends lost 3 bases and 7 bases, in that order; junction bases with no gene match: 4. This CDR3 has 14 amino acids. From germline, CDR1 is KGHSH and CDR2 LQKENI. The CDR3 is CASSPGTGPEKLFF. In DNA, the CDR3 is TGTGCCAGCTCACCGGGGACAGGACCTGAAAAACTGTTTTTT. The full variable domain, completed using reference TRBV18 and TRBJ1-4, is NAGVMQNPRHLVRRRGQEARLRCSPMKGHSHVYWYRQLPEEGLKFMVYLQKENIIDESGMPKERFSAEFPKEGPSILRIQQVVRGDSAAYFCASSPGTGPEKLFFGSGTQLSVL.

The J gene is TRBJ2-3, the V gene TRBV4-3, with D unclear. Trimming cost V 2 bases and J 2 bases, with 11 bases left between them. Per germline, CDR1 LGHNA and CDR2 YSLEER. This CDR3 is built from 15 residues. The CDR3 sequence: CASSQLQRFTDTQYF. The DNA of the CDR3 is TGCGCCAGCAGCCAATTGCAGAGGTTCACAGATACGCAGTATTTT.

This chain connects TRBV20-1 to TRBJ1-6, with unresolved D. V lost 0 bases, J lost 5 bases, and 11 bases lay in between. In germline, CDR1 is DFQATT, CDR2 SNEGSKA (reference sequence). This CDR3 spans 15 amino acids. CDR3 sequence: CSARDSTANNSPLHF. Written as DNA, the CDR3 is TGCAGTGCTAGAGATAGCACAGCCAATAATTCACCCCTCCACTTT.

The chain employs TRBV24-1 and TRBJ2-7, with D tentatively TRBD1 or TRBD2 (6 bases each). The V end lost 4 bases, the J end lost 6 bases, and 15 bases lay between the germline ends. The CDR3 is 14 residues long. Per the germline V gene, CDR1 is KGHDR and CDR2 is SFDVKD. CDR3 nucleotides: TGTGCCACCAGTGACCCGACGGGGGCAGGCGAGCAGTACTTC. This encodes CATSDPTGAGEQYF.

The CDR3 is CASSFGGPGETQYF. For the CDR3, the DNA is TGTGCCAGCAGTTTTGGAGGGCCTGGGGAGACCCAGTACTTC. The chain is built from TRBV27 and TRBJ2-5; D is perhaps TRBD2 (6 bases). CDR3 size: 14 residues. Looked up from germline, CDR1 is MNHEY and CDR2 is SMNVEV (reference sequence). V lost 3 bases, J lost 5 bases, and 13 bases lay in between.

This sequence joins TRBV3-1 and TRBJ2-3; a weak D match, TRBD2 (6 bases). The germline V gene has CDR1 LGHDT and CDR2 YNNKEL (reference sequence). Deletions cut 1 base from V and 4 bases from J, with 12 bases between. The length of the CDR3 is 15 residues. The CDR3: CASSQGGVASDTQYF. DNA for the CDR3: TGTGCCAGCAGCCAAGGGGGGGTAGCATCAGATACGCAGTATTTT.

The V gene is TRBV7-9, the J gene TRBJ1-2; the D is unclear. Trimming cost V 4 bases and J 6 bases, with 21 bases left between them. Germline CDR1 and CDR2: SEHNR and FQNEAQ (reference sequence). CDR3 length: 16 amino acids. The CDR3 region has the DNA TGTGCCAGCAGCTATTCCGGGAGCGACAAAATCAATGGCTACACCTTC. As protein: CASSYSGSDKINGYTF. The full variable domain, rest sourced from reference TRBV7-9 and TRBJ1-2, is DTGVSQNPRHKITKRGQNVTFRCDPISEHNRLYWYRQTLGQGPEFLTYFQNEAQLEKSRLLSDRFSAERPKGSFSTLEIQRTEQGDSAMYLCASSYSGSDKINGYTFGSGTRLTVV.

The V and J genes are TRBV12-3 or TRBV12-4 and TRBJ1-1, with D uncertain. The ends were cut back, 2 bases at V and 0 bases at J, with 10 bases in the middle. This CDR3 contains 15 residues. This CDR3 is CASSLRAAMNTEAFF. DNA of the CDR3: TGTGCCAGCAGTTTAAGAGCGGCGATGAACACTGAAGCTTTCTTT.

This clonotype was seen a single time. The rearrangement uses TRBV20-1 and TRBJ1-1, with a tentative D call TRBD1 (5 bases). The CDR3 has 13 residues. CDR1 is DFQATT and CDR2 is SNEGSKA in the germline V gene (reference sequence). Between the trimmed V and J ends, which lost 3 bases and 5 bases, there was a span of 13 bases. In nucleotides, the CDR3 is TGCAGTGCTAGGACGGACACTTATACTGAAGCTTTCTTT. It is translated as CSARTDTYTEAFF.

The V call is TRBV6-6, the J call TRBJ2-3; D is perhaps TRBD1 or TRBD2 (6 bases each). With 9 bases removed from V and 6 bases from J, the gap between germline ends came to 19 bases. CDR3 length: 14 residues. CDR1 is MNHNY and CDR2 is SVGAGI in the germline V gene (reference sequence). CDR3 nucleotides: TGTGCCAGTCAAACAGGGCTAGCGATTGATACGCAGTATTTT. This translates into CASQTGLAIDTQYF.

The J gene is TRBJ2-7, the V gene TRBV20-1, with 7 bases identical to TRBD1. Germline V gene sequence: CDR1 DFQATT, CDR2 SNEGSKA (reference sequence). The CDR3 runs 15 residues. The V segment lost 1 base and the J segment 4 bases; nucleotides outside the gene matches: 10. CDR3 loop: CSARASGQRLYEQYF. The DNA for the CDR3 is TGCAGTGCTAGAGCGTCGGGACAGAGATTATACGAGCAGTACTTC.

The chain joins TRBV14 to TRBJ1-2, with TRBD1 as a possible D gene (5 bases). The V end was cut by 0 bases, the J end by 0 bases, with 11 bases between. The CDR3 spans 16 residues. Germline V lookup: CDR1 SGHDN, CDR2 FVKESK. CDR3 in DNA: TGTGCCAGCAGCCAAGAGGCAGGGCGGGCTAACTATGGCTACACCTTC. Residues: CASSQEAGRANYGYTF. The full variable domain, in which reference TRBV14 and TRBJ1-2 provide the parts outside the CDR3, is EAGVTQFPSHSVIEKGQTVTLRCDPISGHDNLYWYRRVMGKEIKFLLHFVKESKQDESGMPNNRFLAERTGGTYSTLKVQPAELEDSGVYFCASSQEAGRANYGYTFGSGTRLTVV.

CDR3 DNA sequence: TGCGCCAGCAGCCAAGATAATAGGAGGGACGGTTTCAAGCAGTACTTC. Amino acid sequence: CASSQDNRRDGFKQYF. The chain employs TRBV4-1 and TRBJ2-7; tentative D call: TRBD2 (6 bases). The V and J ends lost 0 bases and 8 bases respectively, with 20 bases between them. Germline lookup yields CDR1 MGHRA and CDR2 YSYEKL. This CDR3 comprises 16 residues.

The chain combines TRBV28 with TRBJ2-2, with 14 bases lining up with TRBD2. The CDR3 totals 16 residues. V lost 2 bases, J lost 6 bases, and 2 bases stayed unmatched. The germline CDR1 and CDR2 sequences are MDHEN and SYDVKM. CDR3 DNA sequence: TGTGCCAGCAGTTTAGGGGGACTAGCGGGAGCCGGGGAGCTGTTTTTT. Residues: CASSLGGLAGAGELFF. Complete variable domain (other parts from reference TRBV28 and TRBJ2-2): DVKVTQSSRYLVKRTGEKVFLECVQDMDHENMFWYRQDPGLGLRLIYFSYDVKMKEKGDIPEGYSVSREKKERFSLILESASTNQTSMYLCASSLGGLAGAGELFFGEGSRLTVL.

The rearrangement uses TRBV20-1 and TRBJ1-5; D is possibly TRBD1 (5 bases). The CDR3 spans 12 residues. Germline V CDR1 and CDR2: DFQATT, SNEGSKA (reference sequence). The V end lost 5 bases, the J end lost 2 bases, and 7 bases lay between the germline ends. CDR3 sequence (DNA): TGCAGTGCTGACAGCCGCAATCAGCCCCAGCATTTT. Translating it yields CSADSRNQPQHF.

The J gene is TRBJ1-5, the V gene TRBV21-1; the table calls TRBD1, which could not be checked here. TRBV21-1 is a pseudogene segment. This CDR3 region has 16 residues. The CDR3 reads CARSLSGTGRRQPQHF. As DNA, the CDR3 is TGTGCCAGATCCCTATCCGGGACAGGGAGGAGGCAGCCCCAGCATTTT.

As DNA, the CDR3 is TGCAGTGCTATGGGCAGGGGGAACACTGAAGCTTTCTTT. As protein: CSAMGRGNTEAFF. The chain has TRBV20-1 and TRBJ1-1; a weak D match, TRBD1 (6 bases). This CDR3 has 13 residues. V was clipped by 4 bases and J by 1 base, with 10 bases between them. Germline V gene data show CDR1 as DFQATT and CDR2 as SNEGSKA (reference sequence).